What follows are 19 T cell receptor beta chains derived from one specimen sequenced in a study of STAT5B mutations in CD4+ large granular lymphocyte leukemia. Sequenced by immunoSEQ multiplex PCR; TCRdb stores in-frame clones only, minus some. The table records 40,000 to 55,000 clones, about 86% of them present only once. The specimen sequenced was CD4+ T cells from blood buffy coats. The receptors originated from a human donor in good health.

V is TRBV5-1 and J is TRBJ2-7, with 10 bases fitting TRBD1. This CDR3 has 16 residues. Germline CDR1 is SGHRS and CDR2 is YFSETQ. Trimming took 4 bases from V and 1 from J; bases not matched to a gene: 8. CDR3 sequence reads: CASSRQGADGSYEQYF. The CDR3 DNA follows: TGCGCCAGCAGCCGACAGGGGGCGGATGGATCCTACGAGCAGTACTTC.

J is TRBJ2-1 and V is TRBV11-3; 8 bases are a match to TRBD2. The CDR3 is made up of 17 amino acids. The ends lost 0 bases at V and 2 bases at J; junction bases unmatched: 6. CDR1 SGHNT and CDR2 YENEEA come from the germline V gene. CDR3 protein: CASSLEIAGLAYNEQFF. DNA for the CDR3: TGTGCCAGCAGCTTAGAGATAGCGGGATTAGCCTACAATGAGCAGTTCTTC.

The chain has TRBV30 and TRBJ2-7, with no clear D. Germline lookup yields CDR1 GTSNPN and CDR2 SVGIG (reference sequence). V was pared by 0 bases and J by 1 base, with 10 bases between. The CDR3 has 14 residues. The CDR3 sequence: CAWSVSHLSYEQYF. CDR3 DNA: TGTGCCTGGAGTGTAAGCCATCTTTCCTACGAGCAGTACTTC.

CDR3 nucleotides: TGTGCCAGCAGTGGCTCCGGGACTAGTGCTAGTGAGACCCAGTACTTC. Its translation: CASSGSGTSASETQYF. The chain is built from TRBV6-1 and TRBJ2-5; 8 bases fit TRBD2. V shed 4 bases, J shed 5 bases, and the junction held 12 bases outside the gene matches. The length of the CDR3 is 16 residues. Germline loops: CDR1 MNHNS, CDR2 SASEGT.

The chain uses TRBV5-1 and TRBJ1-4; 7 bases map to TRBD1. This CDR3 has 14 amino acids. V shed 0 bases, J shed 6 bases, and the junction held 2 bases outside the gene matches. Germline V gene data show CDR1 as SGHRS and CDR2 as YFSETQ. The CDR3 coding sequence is TGCGCCAGCAGCTTGGGACAGGGATATGAAAAACTGTTTTTT. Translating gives CASSLGQGYEKLFF.

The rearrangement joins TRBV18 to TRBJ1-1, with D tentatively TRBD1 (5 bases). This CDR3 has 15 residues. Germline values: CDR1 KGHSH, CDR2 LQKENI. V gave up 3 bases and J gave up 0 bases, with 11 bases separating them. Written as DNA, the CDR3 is TGTGCCAGCTCACCGGACGGGACGATGAACACTGAAGCTTTCTTT. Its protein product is CASSPDGTMNTEAFF.

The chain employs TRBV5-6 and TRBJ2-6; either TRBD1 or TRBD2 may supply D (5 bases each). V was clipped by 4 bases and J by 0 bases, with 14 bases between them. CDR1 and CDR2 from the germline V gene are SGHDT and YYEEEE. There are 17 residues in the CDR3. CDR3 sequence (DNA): TGTGCCAGCAGCCCAGGGACGGGAAGCTCTGGGGCCAACGTCCTGACTTTC. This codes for CASSPGTGSSGANVLTF.

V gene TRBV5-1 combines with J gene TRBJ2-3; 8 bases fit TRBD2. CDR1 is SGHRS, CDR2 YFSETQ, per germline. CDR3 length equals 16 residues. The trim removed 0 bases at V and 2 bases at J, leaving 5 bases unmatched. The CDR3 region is CASSLGVSGATDTQYF. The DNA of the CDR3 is TGCGCCAGCAGCTTGGGAGTTAGCGGGGCCACAGATACGCAGTATTTT.

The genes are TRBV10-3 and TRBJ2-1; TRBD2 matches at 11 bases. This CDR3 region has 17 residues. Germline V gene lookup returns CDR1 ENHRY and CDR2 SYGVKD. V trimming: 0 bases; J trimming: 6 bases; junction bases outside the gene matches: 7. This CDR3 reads CAISESTSGRVSNEQFF. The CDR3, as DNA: TGTGCCATCAGTGAGTCCACTAGCGGGAGAGTATCCAATGAGCAGTTCTTC.

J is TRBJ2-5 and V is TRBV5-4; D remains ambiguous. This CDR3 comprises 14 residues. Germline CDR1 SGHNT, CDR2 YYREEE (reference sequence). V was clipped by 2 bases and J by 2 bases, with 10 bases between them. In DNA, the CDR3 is TGTGCCAGCAGCTTCATTGGCGGACAAGAGACCCAGTACTTC. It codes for CASSFIGGQETQYF.

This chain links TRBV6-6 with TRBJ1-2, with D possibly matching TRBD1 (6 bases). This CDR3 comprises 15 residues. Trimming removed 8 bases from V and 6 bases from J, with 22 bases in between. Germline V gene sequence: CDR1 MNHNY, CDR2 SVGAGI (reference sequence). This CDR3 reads CASGPLERGAHGYTF. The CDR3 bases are TGTGCCAGCGGACCTCTCGAACGGGGGGCTCATGGCTACACCTTC.

CDR3 sequence reads: CASSLSWGEQYF. DNA for the CDR3: TGTGCCAGCAGCCTATCGTGGGGCGAGCAGTACTTC. The rearrangement joins TRBV7-2 to TRBJ2-7; D remains unclear. Germline CDR1 and CDR2: SGHTA and FQGNSA. The ends were cut back, 5 bases at V and 6 bases at J, with 11 bases in the middle. The CDR3 is made up of 12 amino acids.

The DNA for the CDR3 is TGTGCCAGCAGTGAAGTAGAGTCCGGGAGGTCCCGGGATCAGCCCCAGCATTTT. Amino acid sequence: CASSEVESGRSRDQPQHF. The gene calls are TRBV6-1 and TRBJ1-5, with D unresolved. V was pared by 1 base and J by 5 bases, with 21 bases between. Germline V lookup: CDR1 MNHNS, CDR2 SASEGT. The CDR3 extends over 18 amino acids.

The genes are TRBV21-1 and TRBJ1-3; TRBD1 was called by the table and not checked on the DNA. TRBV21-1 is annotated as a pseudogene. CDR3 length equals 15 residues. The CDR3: CASIPRGQAGNTIYF. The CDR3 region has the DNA TGTGCCAGCATCCCCAGGGGACAGGCTGGAAACACCATATATTTT.

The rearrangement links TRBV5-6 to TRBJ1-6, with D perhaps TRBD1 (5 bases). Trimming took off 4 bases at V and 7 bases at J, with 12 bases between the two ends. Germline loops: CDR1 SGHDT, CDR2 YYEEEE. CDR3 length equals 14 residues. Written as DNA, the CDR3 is TGTGCCAGCAGCCCGGGGGGACCCAATTCACCCCTCCACTTT. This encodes CASSPGGPNSPLHF.

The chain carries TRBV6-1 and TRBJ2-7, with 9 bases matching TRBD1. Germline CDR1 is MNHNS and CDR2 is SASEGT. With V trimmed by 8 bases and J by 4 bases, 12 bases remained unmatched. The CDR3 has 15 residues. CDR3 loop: CASAKTGTGIYEQYF. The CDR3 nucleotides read TGTGCCAGCGCTAAAACCGGGACAGGGATATACGAGCAGTACTTC.

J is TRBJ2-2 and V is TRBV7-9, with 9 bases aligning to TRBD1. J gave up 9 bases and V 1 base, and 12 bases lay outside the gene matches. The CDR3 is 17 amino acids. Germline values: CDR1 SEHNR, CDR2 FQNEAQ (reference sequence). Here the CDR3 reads CASSLGGGTGHSRELFF. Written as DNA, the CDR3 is TGTGCCAGCAGCTTAGGTGGAGGGACAGGGCACTCCAGGGAGCTGTTTTTT.

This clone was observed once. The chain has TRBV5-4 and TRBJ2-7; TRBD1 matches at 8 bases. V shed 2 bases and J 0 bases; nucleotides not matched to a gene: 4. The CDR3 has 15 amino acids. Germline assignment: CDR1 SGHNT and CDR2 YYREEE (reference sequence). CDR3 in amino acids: CASSFQGANSYEQYF. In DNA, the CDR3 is TGTGCCAGCAGCTTTCAGGGGGCCAACTCCTACGAGCAGTACTTC.

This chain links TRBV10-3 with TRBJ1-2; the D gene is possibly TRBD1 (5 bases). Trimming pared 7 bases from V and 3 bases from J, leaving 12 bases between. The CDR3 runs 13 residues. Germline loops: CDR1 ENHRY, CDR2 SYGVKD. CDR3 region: CAITREGDYGYTF. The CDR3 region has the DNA TGTGCCATCACCCGGGAAGGGGACTATGGCTACACCTTC.